These T cell receptor beta chains were read from a single sample in a study of blood T cell repertoires in COVID-19. The protocol was immunoSEQ multiplex PCR, while the TCRdb copy is restricted to in-frame clones and leaves out a portion. This table has hundreds of thousands of clones, over 70% appearing once. Sequencing was performed on peripheral blood. The source of these receptors is a woman aged 40 to 50 who had recovered from COVID-19. The CDR3 runs from the conserved cysteine through the conserved F or W. The order of the fields is CDR3 DNA, CDR3 protein, clone size, V gene, D gene, J gene. D genes are given only for firm matches. Only part of the rows carry a size: once, few, many, or a class if the clone is expanded.

CDR3nt: TGTGCCAGCAGTTCCTTTGGGACAGATTGGAATGAGCAGTTCTTC
CDR3aa: CASSSFGTDWNEQFF
abundance: .
v_gene: TRBV6-5
d_gene: TRBD1
j_gene: TRBJ2-1

CDR3nt: TGTGCCTCGTCAGGGGGCTATGGCTACACCTTC
CDR3aa: CASSGGYGYTF
abundance: .
v_gene: TRBV12-3/TRBV12-4
d_gene: TRBD1
j_gene: TRBJ1-2

CDR3nt: TGTGCCAGTTCTCCTCGCCGGAGGGCAGGGGGGCGGGAGACCCAGTACTTC
CDR3aa: CASSPRRRAGGRETQYF
abundance: .
v_gene: TRBV27
d_gene: .
j_gene: TRBJ2-5

CDR3nt: TGCGCCAGCAGCCCCAGACAGGGGGGCACTGAAGCTTTCTTT
CDR3aa: CASSPRQGGTEAFF
abundance: once
v_gene: TRBV5-1
d_gene: TRBD1
j_gene: TRBJ1-1

CDR3nt: TGTGCCAGCAGCGTAGCCCGGGACTCCTCTGGAAACACCATATATTTT
CDR3aa: CASSVARDSSGNTIYF
abundance: .
v_gene: TRBV9
d_gene: .
j_gene: TRBJ1-3

CDR3nt: TGTGCCAGCAGCCAAGATCGAGAGACCCAGTACTTC
CDR3aa: CASSQDRETQYF
abundance: .
v_gene: TRBV3-1/TRBV3-2
d_gene: .
j_gene: TRBJ2-5

CDR3nt: TGTGCCAGCAGCAAACCCGGGACAGGGGGCGTTGGAGCTTTCTTT
CDR3aa: CASSKPGTGGVGAFF
abundance: .
v_gene: TRBV7-9
d_gene: TRBD1
j_gene: TRBJ1-1

CDR3nt: TGTGCCAGTAGTACCCACCTGACAGGAAGCTCTGGAAACACCATATATTTT
CDR3aa: CASSTHLTGSSGNTIYF
abundance: .
v_gene: TRBV19
d_gene: .
j_gene: TRBJ1-3

CDR3nt: TGTGCCAGCAGCCCGACAGGGCCCGGGGGAGGTGTCTACAATGAGCAGTTCTTC
CDR3aa: CASSPTGPGGGVYNEQFF
abundance: .
v_gene: TRBV7-6
d_gene: .
j_gene: TRBJ2-1

CDR3nt: TGTGCCAGCAGTTTCCCAGGGACAGTTGGAAACACCATATATTTT
CDR3aa: CASSFPGTVGNTIYF
abundance: .
v_gene: TRBV6-6
d_gene: TRBD1
j_gene: TRBJ1-3

CDR3nt: TGCGCCAGCAGCCTCTGGAGGCAGCAAGAGACCCAGTACTTC
CDR3aa: CASSLWRQQETQYF
abundance: .
v_gene: TRBV5-1
d_gene: .
j_gene: TRBJ2-5

CDR3nt: TGTGCCAGCAGCACGACTAGCGGGGGGCCCGCAGGAGATACGCAGTATTTT
CDR3aa: CASSTTSGGPAGDTQYF
abundance: once
v_gene: TRBV5-4
d_gene: TRBD2
j_gene: TRBJ2-3

CDR3nt: TGCAGCGTTAAGTGGCGGGGCCACCAAGAGACCCAGTACTTC
CDR3aa: CSVKWRGHQETQYF
abundance: .
v_gene: TRBV29-1
d_gene: .
j_gene: TRBJ2-5

CDR3nt: TGTGCCAGCAGCCTCGCGGGGGGGCGGGCCACCGGGGAGCTGTTTTTT
CDR3aa: CASSLAGGRATGELFF
abundance: .
v_gene: TRBV3-1/TRBV3-2
d_gene: TRBD2
j_gene: TRBJ2-2

CDR3nt: TGTGCCAGCAGACCGACTAGGTTAAGCACAGATACGCAGTATTTT
CDR3aa: CASRPTRLSTDTQYF
abundance: once
v_gene: TRBV5-4
d_gene: .
j_gene: TRBJ2-3

CDR3nt: TGTGCCAGCAGCTTTCAGAGTATCACAGGGGAGCAGTACTTC
CDR3aa: CASSFQSITGEQYF
abundance: .
v_gene: TRBV7-9
d_gene: .
j_gene: TRBJ2-7

CDR3nt: TGTGCCTGGACCCCAGGGAGGGGAAGGGGGTATAATTCACCCCTCCACTTT
CDR3aa: CAWTPGRGRGYNSPLHF
abundance: .
v_gene: TRBV30
d_gene: .
j_gene: TRBJ1-6

CDR3nt: TGTGCCATCAGTGGTGGGCCAGGGGGTAGCAATCAGCCCCAGCATTTT
CDR3aa: CAISGGPGGSNQPQHF
abundance: .
v_gene: TRBV10-3
d_gene: TRBD1
j_gene: TRBJ1-5

CDR3nt: TGCGCCAGCAGCTTGTCGTATACGCAGTATTTT
CDR3aa: CASSLSYTQYF
abundance: .
v_gene: TRBV5-1
d_gene: .
j_gene: TRBJ2-3

CDR3nt: TGTGCCAGCAGCTTAGCGCAACTCACCGGGGAGCTGTTTTTT
CDR3aa: CASSLAQLTGELFF
abundance: .
v_gene: TRBV7-9
d_gene: .
j_gene: TRBJ2-2

CDR3nt: TGTGCCAGTAGTGTACACGCGGGGGGGGACACTGAAGCTTTCTTT
CDR3aa: CASSVHAGGDTEAFF
abundance: .
v_gene: TRBV19
d_gene: .
j_gene: TRBJ1-1

CDR3nt: TGTGCCAGCACCCTGGGGCTGTCTAACACCGGGGAGCTGTTTTTT
CDR3aa: CASTLGLSNTGELFF
abundance: .
v_gene: TRBV2
d_gene: .
j_gene: TRBJ2-2

CDR3nt: TGTGCCAGCAGCTTCGTCTATGGCTACACCTTC
CDR3aa: CASSFVYGYTF
abundance: few
v_gene: TRBV7-9
d_gene: .
j_gene: TRBJ1-2

CDR3nt: TGTGCCAGCGGGAGACAGGGAATCGAATATGGCTACACCTTC
CDR3aa: CASGRQGIEYGYTF
abundance: .
v_gene: TRBV9
d_gene: TRBD1
j_gene: TRBJ1-2

CDR3nt: TGCAGTGCTAGGGACAGGCAGGAGACCTTC
CDR3aa: CSARDRQETF
abundance: .
v_gene: TRBV20-1
d_gene: TRBD1
j_gene: TRBJ1-2

CDR3nt: TGCGCCAGCAGCCACCCGGGACTAGCGGGGGGAGGGGATGAGCAGTTCTTC
CDR3aa: CASSHPGLAGGGDEQFF
abundance: .
v_gene: TRBV4-3
d_gene: TRBD2
j_gene: TRBJ2-1

CDR3nt: TGTGCCATCAGGGGAGGACCCCCAGGGGAGCAGTTCTTC
CDR3aa: CAIRGGPPGEQFF
abundance: .
v_gene: TRBV10-3
d_gene: .
j_gene: TRBJ2-1

CDR3nt: TGTGCCAGCAGCGCCCTCCAACAGGAAGGCGGCTACACCTTC
CDR3aa: CASSALQQEGGYTF
abundance: .
v_gene: TRBV7-9
d_gene: .
j_gene: TRBJ1-2

CDR3nt: TGTGCCTGGAGTGTACAGTCCTCGCTGAACACTGAAGCTTTCTTT
CDR3aa: CAWSVQSSLNTEAFF
abundance: once
v_gene: TRBV30
d_gene: .
j_gene: TRBJ1-1

CDR3nt: TGTGCCAGCAGTCCATGGACTGATGTTTATTCACCCCTCCACTTT
CDR3aa: CASSPWTDVYSPLHF
abundance: .
v_gene: TRBV28
d_gene: .
j_gene: TRBJ1-6

CDR3nt: TGTGCCAGTAAGGGGACTAGCGTTACCTACGAGCAGTACTTC
CDR3aa: CASKGTSVTYEQYF
abundance: .
v_gene: TRBV2
d_gene: TRBD2
j_gene: TRBJ2-7

CDR3nt: TGCGCCAGCCTCAAGACTGGTAATGAAAAACTGTTTTTT
CDR3aa: CASLKTGNEKLFF
abundance: .
v_gene: TRBV4-1
d_gene: .
j_gene: TRBJ1-4

CDR3nt: TGTGCCAGCAGTTTAGAGGGGGCGAACACTGAAGCTTTCTTT
CDR3aa: CASSLEGANTEAFF
abundance: .
v_gene: TRBV27
d_gene: TRBD1
j_gene: TRBJ1-1

CDR3nt: TGCGCCAGCAGCTTGGGGTGGGGGGACAGGGCCATGAACACTGAAGCTTTCTTT
CDR3aa: CASSLGWGDRAMNTEAFF
abundance: .
v_gene: TRBV5-1
d_gene: TRBD1
j_gene: TRBJ1-1

CDR3nt: TGCAGTGCTAGTTCCGGGTATGGCTATGGCTACACCTTC
CDR3aa: CSASSGYGYGYTF
abundance: .
v_gene: TRBV20-1
d_gene: .
j_gene: TRBJ1-2

CDR3nt: TGCGCCAGCAGCCAACTTCCCGGGACAGGGCCCGAGCAGTACTTC
CDR3aa: CASSQLPGTGPEQYF
abundance: once
v_gene: TRBV4-1
d_gene: TRBD1
j_gene: TRBJ2-7

CDR3nt: TGTGCCAGCAGTTTAAACGGGGTCTACGAGCAGTACTTC
CDR3aa: CASSLNGVYEQYF
abundance: .
v_gene: TRBV27
d_gene: .
j_gene: TRBJ2-7

CDR3nt: TGTGCCAGCAGCAGGCAAAGGTACGGGGGGAAGGATGAAAAACTGTTTTTT
CDR3aa: CASSRQRYGGKDEKLFF
abundance: .
v_gene: TRBV21-1
d_gene: .
j_gene: TRBJ1-4

CDR3nt: TGTGCCAGCAGCCTTCGACAGGGGAGATGGCCCCAGCATTTT
CDR3aa: CASSLRQGRWPQHF
abundance: .
v_gene: TRBV21-1
d_gene: .
j_gene: TRBJ1-5

CDR3nt: TGCGCCAGCAGCCAAGATTGGACAGTCACAGATACGCAGTATTTT
CDR3aa: CASSQDWTVTDTQYF
abundance: .
v_gene: TRBV4-3
d_gene: .
j_gene: TRBJ2-3

CDR3nt: TGCGCCAGCAGTGCCCCGGGACTAGTGGCCTACGAGCAGTACTTC
CDR3aa: CASSAPGLVAYEQYF
abundance: .
v_gene: TRBV10-2
d_gene: TRBD2
j_gene: TRBJ2-7

CDR3nt: TGTGCCAGCAGTGTGGGGACTAGCGGGGGGGCCACGTTCAATGAGCAGTTCTTC
CDR3aa: CASSVGTSGGATFNEQFF
abundance: .
v_gene: TRBV2
d_gene: TRBD2
j_gene: TRBJ2-1

CDR3nt: TGTGCCATCAGTGAGTCCAAGGGCGGGGACTCCTATGGCTACACCTTC
CDR3aa: CAISESKGGDSYGYTF
abundance: .
v_gene: TRBV10-3
d_gene: .
j_gene: TRBJ1-2

CDR3nt: TGCAGTGCTAGTACTCGGAGTTCCGGGGCTTTCTTT
CDR3aa: CSASTRSSGAFF
abundance: .
v_gene: TRBV20-1
d_gene: .
j_gene: TRBJ1-1

CDR3nt: TGCGCCAGCAGCTTGGCCAACCCAGGGTGGGGCACTGAAGCTTTCTTT
CDR3aa: CASSLANPGWGTEAFF
abundance: .
v_gene: TRBV5-1
d_gene: .
j_gene: TRBJ1-1

CDR3nt: TGTGCCAGCTCACCACTAAAGGGGGTGGATACGCAGTATTTT
CDR3aa: CASSPLKGVDTQYF
abundance: .
v_gene: TRBV18
d_gene: .
j_gene: TRBJ2-3

CDR3nt: TGTGCCAGTAGTATTACAGGGTGGTACGAGCAGTACTTC
CDR3aa: CASSITGWYEQYF
abundance: few
v_gene: TRBV19
d_gene: .
j_gene: TRBJ2-7

CDR3nt: TGTGCCAGTAGACGACAGGGGGACTCCTACGAGCAGTACTTC
CDR3aa: CASRRQGDSYEQYF
abundance: .
v_gene: TRBV19
d_gene: TRBD1
j_gene: TRBJ2-7

CDR3nt: TGCGCCAGCAGCCGGACAACAGGGGGCTCGTATAGCAATCAGCCCCAGCATTTT
CDR3aa: CASSRTTGGSYSNQPQHF
abundance: .
v_gene: TRBV4-3
d_gene: TRBD1
j_gene: TRBJ1-5